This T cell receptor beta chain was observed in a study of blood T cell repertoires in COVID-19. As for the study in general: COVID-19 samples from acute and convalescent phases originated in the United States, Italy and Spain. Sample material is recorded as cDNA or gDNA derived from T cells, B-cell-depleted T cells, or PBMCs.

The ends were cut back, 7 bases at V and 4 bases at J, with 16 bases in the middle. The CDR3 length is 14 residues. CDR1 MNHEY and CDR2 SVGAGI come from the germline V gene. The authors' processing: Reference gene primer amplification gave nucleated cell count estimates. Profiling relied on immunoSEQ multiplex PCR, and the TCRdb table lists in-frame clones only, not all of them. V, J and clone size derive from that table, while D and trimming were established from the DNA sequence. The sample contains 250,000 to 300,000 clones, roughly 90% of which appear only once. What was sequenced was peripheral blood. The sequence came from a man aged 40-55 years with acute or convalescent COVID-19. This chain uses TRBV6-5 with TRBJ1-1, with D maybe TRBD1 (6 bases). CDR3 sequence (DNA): TGTGCCAGCAAGGTGGTACAGGGCTCCACTGAAGCTTTCTTT. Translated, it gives CASKVVQGSTEAFF.